This T cell receptor beta chain was identified in a study of blood T cell repertoires in COVID-19. In Seattle, patients joined the study during active infection and were tracked longitudinally. The CDR3 contains 14 residues. Germline lookup yields CDR1 SNHLY and CDR2 FYNNEI. V lost 5 bases and J 5 bases, leaving 12 bases between the germline ends. Clones were sequenced by immunoSEQ multiplex PCR, and TCRdb holds only the in-frame ones, with some missing. The sample consists of a few hundred thousand clones, 75% to 95% of them appearing once. The material sequenced was peripheral blood. The gene calls are TRBV2 and TRBJ2-2, with D perhaps matching TRBD1 (6 bases). The sequence was collected from a woman aged 30 to 39 with COVID-19, enrolled during active disease. CDR3 bases: TGTGCCAGCAGTCCCATCAGGGGAACCGGGGAGCTGTTTTTT. This codes for CASSPIRGTGELFF.